This TCR beta chain was captured in a study of blood T cells in healthy people across ages. Study-level points and caveats: Long-lived donors exceeded aged donors in naive CD4+ cells and diversity. Donor CMV status, an unknown factor, possibly confounded changes in expanded clonotypes.

About this clonotype: Its specificity is not known.

Trimming removed 0 bases at V and 6 bases at J, with 11 bases between. The CDR3 loop spans 14 amino acids. Germline V lookup: CDR1 SGHRS, CDR2 YFSETQ. Each donor was a healthy Caucasian individual from Russia, aged about 6 to 100. Together with a sample-barcoded 5' primer, a J-beta primer mix was included in a second PCR lasting about 6 to 11 cycles. In TCRdb, the 5' RACE reads were re-called with MiXCR into one record per CDR3 protein. This table holds hundreds of thousands of distinct CDR3 sequences, 55% to 70% found once. Source material: blood. This chain uses TRBV5-1 with TRBJ2-3; no firm D call. The sequence was obtained from a man aged 25 to 45 in good health. This CDR3 is CASSLAPGADTQYF. As DNA, the CDR3 is TGCGCCAGCAGCTTGGCCCCGGGTGCCGATACGCAGTATTTT.